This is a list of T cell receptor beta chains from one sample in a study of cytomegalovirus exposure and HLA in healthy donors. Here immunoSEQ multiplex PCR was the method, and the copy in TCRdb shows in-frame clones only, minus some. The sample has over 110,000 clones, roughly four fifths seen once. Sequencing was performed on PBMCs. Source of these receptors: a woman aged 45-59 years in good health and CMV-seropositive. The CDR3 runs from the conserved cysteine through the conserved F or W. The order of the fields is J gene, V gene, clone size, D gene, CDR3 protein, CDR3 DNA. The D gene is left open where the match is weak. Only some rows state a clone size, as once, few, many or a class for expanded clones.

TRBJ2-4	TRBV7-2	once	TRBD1	CASSLGQGKNIQYF	TGTGCCAGCAGCCTGGGACAGGGCAAAAACATTCAGTACTTC
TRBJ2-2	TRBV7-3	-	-	CASSLGAVGGNTGELFF	TGTGCCAGCAGTCTCGGAGCGGTAGGGGGAAACACCGGGGAGCTGTTTTTT
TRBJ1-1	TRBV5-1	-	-	CASSPFRGGEKKAEAFF	TGCGCCAGCAGCCCTTTTCGCGGGGGAGAGAAAAAAGCTGAAGCTTTCTTT
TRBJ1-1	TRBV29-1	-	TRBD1	CSVKGTANTEAFF	TGCAGCGTCAAAGGGACAGCGAACACTGAAGCTTTCTTT
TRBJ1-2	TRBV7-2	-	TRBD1	CASSLGTGGNYGYTF	TGTGCCAGCAGCTTGGGGACAGGGGGAAACTATGGCTACACCTTC
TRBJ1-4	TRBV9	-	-	CASSSRVANEKLFF	TGTGCCAGCAGCTCGAGGGTTGCTAATGAAAAACTGTTTTTT
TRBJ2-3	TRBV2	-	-	CASRRGGFSTDTQYF	TGTGCCAGCAGGAGGGGGGGCTTTAGCACAGATACGCAGTATTTT
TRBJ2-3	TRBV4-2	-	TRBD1	CASSQKGAYTDTQYF	TGTGCCAGCAGCCAAAAGGGGGCATATACGGATACGCAGTATTTT
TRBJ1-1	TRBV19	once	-	CASRTGRETEAFF	TGTGCCAGTAGAACAGGGCGTGAGACTGAAGCTTTCTTT
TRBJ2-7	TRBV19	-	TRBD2	CASSMGGGGYEQYF	TGTGCCAGTAGTATGGGTGGCGGGGGCTACGAGCAGTACTTC
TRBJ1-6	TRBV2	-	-	CASSEPPSQGAGANSPLHF	TGTGCCAGCAGTGAACCACCTAGTCAAGGGGCAGGAGCCAATTCACCCCTCCACTTT
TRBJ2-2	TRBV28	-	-	CASSLNRVSTGELFF	TGTGCCAGCAGTTTAAACAGGGTGTCCACCGGGGAGCTGTTTTTT
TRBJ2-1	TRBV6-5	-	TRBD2	CASRAGGPDNEQFF	TGTGCCAGCAGAGCGGGGGGGCCTGACAATGAGCAGTTCTTC
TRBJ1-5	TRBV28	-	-	CASSLRNQPQHF	TGTGCCAGCAGTTTGAGAAATCAGCCCCAGCATTTT
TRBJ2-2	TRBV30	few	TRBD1	CAWKTGPNTGELFF	TGTGCCTGGAAGACAGGGCCGAACACCGGGGAGCTGTTTTTT
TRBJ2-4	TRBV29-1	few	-	CSVVLAKNIQYF	TGCAGCGTTGTTCTAGCCAAAAACATTCAGTACTTC
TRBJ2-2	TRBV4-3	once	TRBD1	CASSLRTGVTGELFF	TGCGCCAGCAGCCTACGGACAGGGGTCACCGGGGAGCTGTTTTTT
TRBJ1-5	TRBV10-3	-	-	CAISGSQGNQPQHF	TGTGCCATCAGTGGTAGTCAGGGCAATCAGCCCCAGCATTTT
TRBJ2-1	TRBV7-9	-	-	CASSFGGGPYNEQFF	TGTGCCAGCAGCTTTGGGGGGGGGCCCTACAATGAGCAGTTCTTC